This T cell receptor beta chain comes out of a study of control samples from healthy donors and cancer patients. The CDR3 has 13 residues. Per the germline V gene, CDR1 is MNHNY and CDR2 is SVGAGI (reference sequence). V lost 7 bases, J lost 3 bases, and 13 bases lay in between. Clones were sequenced by immunoSEQ multiplex PCR, and TCRdb holds only the in-frame ones, with some missing. The table shows under 200,000 clones, with about 94% occurring only once. J is TRBJ2-7 and V is TRBV6-6, with D unclear. The sample taken for sequencing was PBMCs. This receptor was identified in a man between 60 and 75 years old with colorectal cancer. CDR3 residues: CASTRTDFYEQYF. The CDR3 DNA reads as TGTGCCAGCACCAGGACGGATTTCTACGAGCAGTACTTC.